This T cell receptor (beta chain) emerged from a study of blood T cell repertoires in COVID-19. Study in general: Material from acute and convalescent COVID-19 was sourced from the United States, Italy and Spain. The analysed material was cDNA or gDNA that came from T cells, B-cell-depleted T cells, or PBMCs.

CDR3 length equals 16 residues. With 2 bases removed from V and 4 bases from J, the gap between germline ends came to 17 bases. CDR1 is SGHTA, CDR2 FQGNSA, per germline. Original processing notes: Using reference gene primer amplification, nucleated cell counts were estimated. Clones were sequenced by immunoSEQ multiplex PCR, and TCRdb holds only the in-frame ones, with some missing. That table is the source of V, J and clone size, and D and trimming were worked out from the DNA. The repertoire includes about 180,000 clones, approximately 89% of them detected once, and around 2.3% sits in the top ten.

The TCR comes from a man in his forties with active or convalescent COVID-19. The chain is built from TRBV7-2 and TRBJ1-2; no firm D call. The sample comprised peripheral blood. The CDR3, as DNA: TGTGCCAGCAGCTTAATGCCCGGGCGGGGATCCTATGGCTACACCTTC. It encodes CASSLMPGRGSYGYTF.